This TCR beta chain was retrieved from a study of beta chain features in type 1 diabetes (dated by TCRdb to the late 2010s). A note on the overall study: No differences in mean age, gender distribution, total cell number or subset yield were found between patients and healthy donors. The study compared the TCRB repertoires of sorted circulating CD4+ T cell subsets in recently diagnosed type 1 diabetes patients with those in matched healthy donors. A total of 85 million to 140 million sorted cells were examined across all samples, and a strong correlation was observed between cell number per subset and RNA yield. Whereas all 28 donors provided naive and central memory subsets, regulatory and stem cell-like memory subsets were isolated from just 8 patients and about 8 healthy donors. Study-level results and caveats: The naive, central memory and regulatory TCRB repertoires appeared to resemble one another more closely among patients than among healthy donors. Because small numbers of individuals were included in the HLA sub-analyses, any influence of HLA type on TCRB rearrangement was left unresolved. Because cDNA was sequenced instead of genomic DNA, activated cells with high expression could be over-represented, although the groups did not differ in activation or CD3 levels. At VDJ recombination sites, type 1 diabetes patients had fewer insertions and more deleted nucleotides, which implies abnormalities in thymic rearrangement. Shorter templates might be favored by PCR, yet because patient and control samples were amplified and corrected together, any such skew would affect both groups equally. In all four CD4+ subsets, TCRB CDR3 length was moderately but significantly shorter in type 1 diabetes patients.

The entire amount of isolated RNA was reverse transcribed using the High Capacity cDNA Reverse Transcription Kit, so the sequenced TCRB transcripts were expressed ones. Deep immunoSEQ sequencing was applied to naive, central memory and regulatory T cell samples, giving an average of around 4 million total reads per sample. Sorted cells were lysed in RLT buffer and RNA was extracted with DNase-treated RNeasy Micro or Mini kits, depending on cell number. Each cell subset was processed separately to prevent cross-contamination, with patient and healthy donor samples processed together. The immunoSEQ multiplex PCR was used to amplify TCRB sequences from cDNA, generating 87-bp fragments that spanned the CDR3 region. Sequencing of the amplicons was done on the Illumina HiSeq platform. From the authors' description of their analysis: PCR bias was computationally corrected using synthetic template baselines, reads within Hamming distance 2 were collapsed, and singletons that could not be merged were discarded. By aligning reads against IMGT, V, D and J genes, CDR3 length, and insertions or deletions at six rearrangement sites were assigned. Clonotype counts were normalized to sorted cell number within each subset before computing true diversity and Gini coefficients with the tcR R package. The overlap coefficient, calculated on TCRB nucleotide sequences, was used to quantify repertoire sharing. Out-of-frame TCRB sequences from naive cells were analyzed to stand in for the pre-selection repertoire. Held by TCRdb, this immuneACCESS table contains in-frame sequences only and omits some clones. Under half of the omission traces to an unresolved V gene where checked; the cause of the rest is unknown. Clone size and V and J calls were adopted from that table, with D and trimming inferred from the DNA. A total of under 850,000 clones appear in this sample, roughly an eighth of them only once. The ten largest account for approximately 0.02% of the sample.

The CDR3, from cysteine to phenylalanine, totals 13 residues. Of all the DNA, just the CDR3 is kept, 39 bases in frame from base 1. V was cut back by 6 bases and J by 1 base, leaving a gap of 10 bases between them. The germline V gene provides CDR1 SGDLS and CDR2 YYNGEE. Details on this clone: Its antigen has not been determined. Within one base of it there is no much larger clone, and no base qualities were kept.

From each donor, a single peripheral blood sample of about 120 mL on average was drawn into heparinised tubes. A BD FACSAria II was used to sort naive, central memory, regulatory and stem cell-like memory CD4+ T cells with a panel that included CD45RO, CCR7, CD25, CD127, CD95 and CD27. All sorted populations exceeded 95% purity. Right away, PBMCs were isolated by Lymphoprep density gradient centrifugation and were stained directly, with no culture step. So that batch effects would be minimized, each experiment stained and sorted samples in pairs, pairing one healthy donor with one patient. The source is a man between 18 and 35 years old with type 1 diabetes. Recombination connected TRBV9 to TRBJ1-2, with no D gene named confidently. Input material: naive CD4+ T cells from blood. Reading the label with the study, this specimen's cell subset or site is: true naive CD4+ T cells. This receptor has the CDR3 CASKKENNYGYTF. The DNA reads as follows: TGTGCCAGCAAGAAGGAGAATAACTATGGCTACACCTTC. The CDR3, completed at both ends by the reference TRBV9 and TRBJ1-2 genes, gives the full variable domain DSGVTQTPKHLITATGQRVTLRCSPRSGDLSVYWYQQSLDQGLQFLIQYYNGEERAKGNILERFSAQQFPDLHSELNLSSLELGDSALYFCASKKENNYGYTFGSGTRLTVV.